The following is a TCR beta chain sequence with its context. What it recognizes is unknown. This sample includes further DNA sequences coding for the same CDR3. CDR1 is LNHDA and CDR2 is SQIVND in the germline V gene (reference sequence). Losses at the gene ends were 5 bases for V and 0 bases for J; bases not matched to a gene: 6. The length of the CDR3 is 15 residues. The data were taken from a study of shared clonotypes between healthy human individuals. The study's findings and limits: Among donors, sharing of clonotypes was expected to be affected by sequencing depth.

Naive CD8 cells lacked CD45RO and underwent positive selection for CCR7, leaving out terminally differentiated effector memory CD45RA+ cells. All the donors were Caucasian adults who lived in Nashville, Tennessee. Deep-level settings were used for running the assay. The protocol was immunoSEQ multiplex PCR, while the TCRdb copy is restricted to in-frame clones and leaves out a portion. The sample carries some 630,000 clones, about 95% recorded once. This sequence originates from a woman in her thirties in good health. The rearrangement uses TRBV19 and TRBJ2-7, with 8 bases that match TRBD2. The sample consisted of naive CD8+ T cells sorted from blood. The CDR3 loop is CASSPGLADSYEQYF. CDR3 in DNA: TGTGCCAGTAGTCCTGGACTAGCCGACTCCTACGAGCAGTACTTC.